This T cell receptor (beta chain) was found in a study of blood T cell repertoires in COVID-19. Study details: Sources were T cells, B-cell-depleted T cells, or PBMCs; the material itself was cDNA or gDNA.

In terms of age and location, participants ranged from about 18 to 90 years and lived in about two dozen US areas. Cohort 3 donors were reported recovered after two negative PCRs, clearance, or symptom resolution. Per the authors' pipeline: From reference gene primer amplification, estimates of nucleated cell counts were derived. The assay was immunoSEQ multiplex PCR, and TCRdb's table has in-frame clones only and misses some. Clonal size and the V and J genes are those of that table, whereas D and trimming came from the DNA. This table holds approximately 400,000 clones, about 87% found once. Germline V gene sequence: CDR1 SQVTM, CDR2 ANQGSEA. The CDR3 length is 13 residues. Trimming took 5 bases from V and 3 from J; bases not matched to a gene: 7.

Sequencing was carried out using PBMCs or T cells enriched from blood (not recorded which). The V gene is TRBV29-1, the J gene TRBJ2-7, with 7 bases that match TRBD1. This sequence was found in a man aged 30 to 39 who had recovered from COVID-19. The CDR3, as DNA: TGCAGCGTTCTGGGACAGAAAGTCTACGAGCAGTACTTC. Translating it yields CSVLGQKVYEQYF.